The rows below give T cell receptor beta chains drawn from one sample of a study of neurological immune-mediated disorders. TCRdb re-derived calls from the 5' RACE reads in MiXCR, one entry per CDR3 protein. Of 81,000 or so distinct CDR3 sequences listed, approximately 13% were seen once; the top ten hold 5%. The sequencing sample was made of PBMCs. The receptors here all came from a female donor with HTLV-1-associated myelopathy (HAM/TSP). The CDR3 runs from the conserved cysteine through the conserved F or W. Fields, in order: J gene, V gene, clone size, D gene, CDR3 protein, CDR3 DNA. The D gene is left open where the match is weak. Clone size is stated in some rows and not others, as once, few, many or a class when expanded.

>TRBJ2-7|TRBV5-1|many|TRBD1
CASSRSGQGYEQYF
TGCGCCAGCAGTCGATCGGGACAGGGCTACGAGCAGTACTTC
>TRBJ2-3|TRBV20-1|many|TRBD2
CSARDHLAGSIDTQYF
TGCAGTGCTAGAGATCACCTAGCGGGGTCAATAGATACGCAGTATTTT
>TRBJ1-2|TRBV29-1|many|NA
CSFLGRENYGYTF
TGCAGCTTTCTCGGCAGGGAGAACTATGGCTACACCTTC
>TRBJ2-2|TRBV5-6|few|NA
CASSLLGQGTTGELFF
TGTGCCAGCAGCTTGCTAGGGCAGGGGACCACCGGGGAGCTGTTTTTT
>TRBJ2-7|TRBV28|few|NA
CASSFHLMYEQYF
TGTGCCAGCAGTTTTCACCTGATGTACGAGCAGTACTTC
>TRBJ2-2|TRBV20-1|many|NA
CSASRGAGELFF
TGCAGTGCTAGTCGGGGTGCCGGGGAGCTGTTTTTT
>TRBJ2-3|TRBV11-2|many|TRBD2
CASSGSGGRLTDTQYF
TGTGCCAGCAGCGGCAGCGGGGGGCGACTCACAGATACGCAGTATTTT
>TRBJ1-5|TRBV12-3/TRBV12-4|many|NA
CASSHDPWDQPQHF
TGTGCCAGCAGTCATGACCCTTGGGATCAGCCCCAGCATTTT
>TRBJ1-1|TRBV28|many|TRBD1
CASKRTGISEAFF
TGTGCCAGTAAAAGGACAGGCATCAGTGAAGCTTTCTTT
>TRBJ2-7|TRBV5-1|many|NA
CASSLEASYEQYF
TGCGCCAGCAGCTTGGAGGCCAGTTACGAGCAGTACTTC
>TRBJ2-1|TRBV4-1|many|TRBD2
CASSPQLAARTNNEQFF
TGCGCCAGCAGCCCGCAACTAGCGGCCAGAACTAACAATGAGCAGTTCTTC
>TRBJ2-2|TRBV20-1|many|TRBD1
CSAKAPRQGTGELFF
TGCAGTGCTAAGGCCCCCCGACAGGGAACCGGGGAGCTGTTTTTT
>TRBJ2-3|TRBV5-6|NA|NA
CASSLVRGSTDTQYF
TGTGCCAGCAGCTTGGTTAGGGGGTCCACAGATACGCAGTATTTT
>TRBJ2-5|TRBV6-1|many|NA
CASAHEETQYF
TGTGCCAGTGCCCATGAAGAGACCCAGTACTTC
>TRBJ2-3|TRBV12-3/TRBV12-4|NA|TRBD1
CASSWGTGSSDTQYF
TGTGCCAGCAGTTGGGGGACAGGGAGTTCAGATACGCAGTATTTT
>TRBJ2-7|TRBV7-9|few|NA
CASYLWGPNYEQYF
TGTGCCAGCTATCTGTGGGGCCCAAATTACGAGCAGTACTTC
>TRBJ2-1|TRBV4-1|many|NA
CASSHDPYNEQFF
TGCGCCAGCAGCCACGACCCCTACAATGAGCAGTTCTTC
>TRBJ2-3|TRBV10-1|many|NA
CASRQGATRASTQYF
TGCGCCAGCAGACAGGGAGCGACCAGGGCAAGTACGCAGTATTTT